The clone carrying this T cell receptor (beta chain) was picked up many times. What it binds is not known. This entry belongs to a study of regulatory T cells in long-lasting Graves disease. Whole-study findings and limits: TRBV28 was favored in persistent disease, as were TRBJ1-2 and TRBJ2-5. Possibly, accuracy suffered from the small sample size.

CDR1 is MDHEN, CDR2 SYDVKM, per germline. V lost 5 bases to trimming and J lost 8 bases; unmatched junction nucleotides: 7. The CDR3 loop spans 15 amino acids. Construction of TCR beta libraries relied on iRepertoire HTBI primers and on Arm-PCR targeting CDR3 regions. Via MiXCR, TCRdb re-called the multiplex PCR reads, giving one row per CDR3 protein. The repertoire consists of some 220,000 distinct CDR3 sequences, with roughly a fifth occurring once and the leading ten covering about an eighth. The time point denotes: newly diagnosed GD, antithyroid drugs for less than 3 months. PBMCs were the source of the RNA used for TCR sequencing. The same specimen was also included in a second study, on T cells in Graves' hyperthyroidism and ophthalmopathy. That work contributes: Exclusions: uncontrolled infection, other autoimmune disease, pregnancy, lactation. Ophthalmopathy, which appeared later, was predicted by the model a median roughly 6.4 months before onset.

This clonotype originated in a woman in her thirties with Graves disease. The chain couples TRBV28 to TRBJ1-4; 11 bases are shared with TRBD1. The material was peripheral blood mononuclear cells (PBMCs), obtained at new diagnosis, from a patient treated with antithyroid drugs. The CDR3 protein is CASSPAGTGGEKLFF. CDR3 DNA: TGTGCCAGCAGTCCCGCCGGGACAGGGGGAGAAAAACTGTTTTTT. Full variable domain (missing parts from reference TRBV28 and TRBJ1-4): DVKVTQSSRYLVKRTGEKVFLECVQDMDHENMFWYRQDPGLGLRLIYFSYDVKMKEKGDIPEGYSVSREKKERFSLILESASTNQTSMYLCASSPAGTGGEKLFFGSGTQLSVL.